Listed here are 28 T cell receptor beta chains from one sample, sequenced in a study of beta chain features in type 1 diabetes. As every portion of the isolated RNA was reverse transcribed, the sequencing read expressed TCRB transcripts. Libraries were prepared by immunoSEQ multiplex PCR; TCRdb keeps only in-frame clonotypes and omits some of them. The table lists about 360,000 clones, roughly 13% of them singletons. Sequences were obtained from naive CD4+ T cells from blood. Receptors originate from a man aged 18-30 years in good health.

This clone occurred a few times. V is TRBV4-3 and J is TRBJ2-7, with D perhaps TRBD1 (6 bases). CDR1 LGHNA and CDR2 YSLEER come from the germline V gene. Trimming took off 3 bases at V and 3 bases at J, with 9 bases between the two ends. CDR3 length: 13 amino acids. The CDR3 loop is CASSQEGGYEQYF. In DNA, the CDR3 is TGCGCCAGCAGCCAGGAAGGGGGCTACGAGCAGTACTTC.

This chain links TRBV7-3 with TRBJ2-3; the match to TRBD1 covers 7 bases. Germline-derived CDR1 and CDR2 are SGHTA and FQGTGA. The CDR3 covers 13 residues. The ends lost 5 bases at V and 3 bases at J; junction bases unmatched: 2. CDR3 DNA: TGTGCCAGCAGCAAACAGGGGACAGATACGCAGTATTTT. This encodes CASSKQGTDTQYF.

This CDR3 reads CASSYSPGTYEQYF. DNA of the CDR3: TGTGCCAGCAGTTACTCACCGGGAACCTACGAGCAGTACTTC. The V gene is TRBV6-6, the J gene TRBJ2-7, with D tentatively TRBD2 (5 bases). The CDR3 is 14 amino acids. V lost 0 bases, J lost 2 bases, and 8 bases lay in between. Germline CDR1 reads MNHNY; CDR2 reads SVGAGI (reference sequence).

The chain employs TRBV11-1 and TRBJ2-3, with unresolved D. This CDR3 region has 13 residues. Between the trimmed V and J ends, which lost 4 bases and 4 bases, there was a span of 9 bases. CDR1 is SGHAT and CDR2 is FQDESV in the germline V gene (reference sequence). Here the CDR3 reads CASSSRLSDTQYF. CDR3 sequence (DNA): TGTGCCAGCAGCTCTAGACTTTCAGATACGCAGTATTTT.

This clone appeared a few times. This sequence joins TRBV5-1 and TRBJ1-1; TRBD1 agrees at 7 bases. Germline lookup yields CDR1 SGHRS and CDR2 YFSETQ. J was trimmed by 4 bases and V by 4 bases; bases with no gene match: 10. The CDR3 has 15 residues. The CDR3 here is CASSLQGEVGTEAFF. The DNA for the CDR3 is TGCGCCAGCAGCCTCCAGGGGGAGGTCGGCACTGAAGCTTTCTTT.

This clone was seen more than once but under ten times. This chain joins TRBV6-1 and TRBJ1-4; tentatively, D is TRBD1 (5 bases). This CDR3 spans 15 amino acids. V was pared by 7 bases and J by 3 bases, with 15 bases between. Looked up from germline, CDR1 is MNHNS and CDR2 is SASEGT. In DNA form, the CDR3 reads TGTGCCAGCATGGGAGGAGGGGCGGCTAATGAAAAACTGTTTTTT. It yields the protein CASMGGGAANEKLFF.

This clone was seen a handful of times. V is TRBV6-5 and J is TRBJ2-7, with 9 bases lining up with TRBD1. The CDR3 is made up of 15 amino acids. Germline assignment: CDR1 MNHEY and CDR2 SVGAGI. J lost 3 bases, V lost 4 bases, and 7 bases had no gene match. CDR3 DNA: TGTGCCAGCAGTTCACCCGGGACAGGGAACTACGAGCAGTACTTC. Its protein is CASSSPGTGNYEQYF.

The chain recombines TRBV6-1 with TRBJ2-7; 11 positions match TRBD2. The ends lost 5 bases at V and 3 bases at J; junction bases unmatched: 3. CDR1 MNHNS and CDR2 SASEGT come from the germline V gene. This CDR3 region has 14 residues. The CDR3 reads CASSTSGGHYEQYF. CDR3 DNA sequence: TGTGCCAGCAGTACTAGCGGGGGACACTACGAGCAGTACTTC.

This clone was recorded a few times. This chain links TRBV9 with TRBJ1-1, with 7 nucleotides matching TRBD1. The CDR3 consists of 15 residues. The germline CDR1 and CDR2 sequences are SGDLS and YYNGEE. V lost 3 bases, J lost 6 bases, and 11 bases stayed unmatched. CDR3 region: CASSGRNRDSAEAFF. The CDR3 bases are TGTGCCAGCAGCGGGCGAAACCGGGACAGCGCTGAAGCTTTCTTT. The full variable domain, in which reference TRBV9 and TRBJ1-1 provide the parts outside the CDR3, is DSGVTQTPKHLITATGQRVTLRCSPRSGDLSVYWYQQSLDQGLQFLIQYYNGEERAKGNILERFSAQQFPDLHSELNLSSLELGDSALYFCASSGRNRDSAEAFFGQGTRLTVV.

The chain recombines TRBV27 with TRBJ2-5; 7 bases agree with TRBD2. The CDR3 sequence is 13 residues long. Trimming at V came to 6 bases and at J to 5 bases, leaving 6 bases not matched to a gene. Germline CDR1 reads MNHEY; CDR2 reads SMNVEV (reference sequence). CDR3 loop: CASRSLAVETQYF. CDR3 in DNA: TGTGCCAGCAGGAGCCTAGCGGTTGAGACCCAGTACTTC.

Only a few counts were recorded for this clone. Germline is not matched at one junction end, which may reflect a read error. This rearrangement joins TRBV6-1 to TRBJ2-1, with 8 bases matching TRBD2. The CDR3 loop spans 16 amino acids. Germline-derived CDR1 and CDR2 are MNHNS and SASEGT. The CDR3 region is CAISESGRGANNEQFF. CDR3 DNA sequence: TGTGCCATCAGTGAGTCTGGGCGGGGGGCCAACAATGAGCAGTTCTTC.

V usage is TRBV6-5 and J usage is TRBJ2-1; D may be TRBD1 (6 bases). CDR3 length: 16 amino acids. CDR1 MNHEY and CDR2 SVGAGI come from the germline V gene. Trimming left V 0 bases short and J 7 bases short, with 16 bases between. CDR3 DNA: TGTGCCAGCAGTTACTCGCGCGGCACAGGGAGAAATGAGCAGTTCTTC. Amino acids: CASSYSRGTGRNEQFF.

This clone was picked up a small number of times. The rearrangement joins TRBV30 to TRBJ2-2, with D perhaps matching TRBD2 (6 bases). Trimming cost V 8 bases and J 4 bases, with 14 bases left between them. There are 13 residues in the CDR3. Germline values: CDR1 GTSNPN, CDR2 SVGIG (reference sequence). As DNA, the CDR3 is TGTGCCAGATCAGGGAGGTTCACCGGGGAGCTGTTTTTT. Its protein product is CARSGRFTGELFF.

The chain links TRBV6-5 to TRBJ1-2, with TRBD1 matching 8 bases. CDR1 and CDR2 (germline): MNHEY, SVGAGI. The CDR3 covers 14 residues. V shed 4 bases, J shed 2 bases, and the junction held 3 bases outside the gene matches. The chain's CDR3 is CASSWTGRNYGYTF. CDR3 coding DNA: TGTGCCAGCAGTTGGACAGGGCGCAACTATGGCTACACCTTC.

V is TRBV5-1 and J is TRBJ1-1, with a tentative D call TRBD1 (5 bases). V was clipped by 2 bases and J by 1 base, with 12 bases between them. Germline values: CDR1 SGHRS, CDR2 YFSETQ. The CDR3 runs to 15 residues. CDR3 region: CASSFTDQGNTEAFF. DNA for the CDR3: TGCGCCAGCAGCTTTACCGATCAGGGGAACACTGAAGCTTTCTTT.

This clone has a handful of counts. This chain joins TRBV7-9 and TRBJ2-7; D uncertain. Germline CDR1 and CDR2: SEHNR and FQNEAQ (reference sequence). CDR3 length: 14 amino acids. V was clipped by 0 bases and J by 3 bases, with 9 bases between them. The CDR3 nucleotides are TGTGCCAGCAGCTTAGCGGGTTACAGCTACGAGCAGTACTTC. This translates into CASSLAGYSYEQYF.

This chain joins TRBV6-1 and TRBJ2-2; 7 nucleotides line up with TRBD1. Germline CDR1 MNHNS, CDR2 SASEGT. The length of the CDR3 is 14 residues. After removal of 8 bases from V and 2 bases from J, the junction contained 5 bases not matched to a gene. For the CDR3, the DNA is TGTGCCAGCGGCACAGGGGTAAACACCGGGGAGCTGTTTTTT. Residues: CASGTGVNTGELFF.

This chain joins TRBV30 and TRBJ2-3, with D maybe TRBD2 (6 bases). Germline CDR1 and CDR2: GTSNPN and SVGIG (reference sequence). CDR3 length: 19 amino acids. The V gene lost 0 bases and the J gene lost 0 bases, with 22 bases spanning the gap. CDR3 region: CAWSVFGGDLLTSTDTQYF. The CDR3 DNA is TGTGCCTGGAGTGTATTCGGAGGGGACTTACTGACTAGCACAGATACGCAGTATTTT.

Only a few counts were recorded for this clone. This sequence joins TRBV10-3 and TRBJ2-2, with TRBD1 matching 7 bases. CDR3 length: 15 residues. The V gene's germline CDR1 is ENHRY and CDR2 SYGVKD. V lost 5 bases and J lost 3; bases outside the gene matches: 6. The CDR3 sequence: CAISSVQGDTGELFF. DNA for the CDR3: TGTGCCATCAGTTCCGTGCAGGGGGACACCGGGGAGCTGTTTTTT.

The gene calls are TRBV5-1 and TRBJ1-4; D may be TRBD1 (5 bases). Trimming took 0 bases from V and 7 from J, leaving 13 bases between them. The CDR3 runs 15 residues. Germline CDR1 and CDR2: SGHRS and YFSETQ. The CDR3 protein is CASSLDPGWIEKLFF. The CDR3 DNA sequence: TGCGCCAGCAGCTTGGATCCAGGGTGGATTGAAAAACTGTTTTTT.

This clone turned up a few times. This sequence joins TRBV5-1 and TRBJ2-3, with 12 bases matching TRBD2. Looked up from germline, CDR1 is SGHRS and CDR2 is YFSETQ. The ends lost 0 bases at V and 0 bases at J; junction bases unmatched: 5. This CDR3 has 18 residues. The CDR3 sequence is CASSLGLAGAISTDTQYF. CDR3 DNA: TGCGCCAGCAGCTTGGGACTAGCGGGGGCTATAAGCACAGATACGCAGTATTTT.

This clone was counted a few times. The CDR3: CASTFSLKETQYF. Written as DNA, the CDR3 is TGTGCCAGCACCTTCTCACTGAAAGAGACCCAGTACTTC. The chain combines TRBV6-5 with TRBJ2-5, with no clear D. The CDR3 covers 13 residues. V lost 7 bases and J 3 bases, leaving 12 bases between the germline ends. The V gene's germline CDR1 is MNHEY and CDR2 SVGAGI.

The sample holds a few counts of this clone. The rearrangement uses TRBV30 and TRBJ1-1; tentatively, D is TRBD1 (6 bases). This CDR3 is 13 amino acids long. CDR1 is GTSNPN and CDR2 is SVGIG in the germline V gene (reference sequence). V dropped 5 bases and J dropped 0 bases, with 10 bases sitting between them. This chain's CDR3 is CAWGDRLNTEAFF. CDR3 sequence (DNA): TGTGCCTGGGGAGACAGGCTGAACACTGAAGCTTTCTTT.

This chain links TRBV7-2 with TRBJ2-7; possible D gene TRBD2, 6 bases. Germline assignment: CDR1 SGHTA and CDR2 FQGNSA. This CDR3 contains 15 residues. Trimming cost V 2 bases and J 6 bases, with 17 bases left between them. CDR3 sequence reads: CASSLLIGSVVEQYF. CDR3 sequence (DNA): TGTGCCAGCAGCTTATTGATCGGGAGTGTCGTCGAGCAGTACTTC.

The rearrangement links TRBV6-5 to TRBJ1-4; D gene ambiguous. The CDR3 has 14 amino acids. Germline assignment: CDR1 MNHEY and CDR2 SVGAGI. V gave up 2 bases and J gave up 3 bases, with 7 bases separating them. The CDR3 spells CASSYGGSNEKLFF. CDR3 bases: TGTGCCAGCAGTTACGGCGGATCTAATGAAAAACTGTTTTTT.

This clone was detected only a few times. CDR3 in DNA: TGTGCCAGCAGCTTCGGACAGGGATACTACGAGCAGTACTTC. Protein: CASSFGQGYYEQYF. The V and J genes are TRBV7-3 and TRBJ2-7, with TRBD1 identical over 8 bases. Trimming removed 3 bases from V and 3 bases from J; junction bases left unmatched: 4. The length of the CDR3 is 14 residues. Germline V gives CDR1 SGHTA, CDR2 FQGTGA. Variable domain in full (rest from reference TRBV7-3 and TRBJ2-7): GAGVSQTPSNKVTEKGKYVELRCDPISGHTALYWYRQSLGQGPEFLIYFQGTGAADDSGLPNDRFFAVRPEGSVSTLKIQRTERGDSAVYLCASSFGQGYYEQYFGPGTRLTVT.

The genes are TRBV5-1 and TRBJ1-2, with 10 bases fitting TRBD1. Per germline, CDR1 SGHRS and CDR2 YFSETQ. With 6 bases clipped from V and 3 bases from J, the junction kept 5 bases outside the gene matches. This CDR3 contains 14 residues. This chain's CDR3 is CASTSGQGHYGYTF. The CDR3 region has the DNA TGCGCCAGCACTTCGGGACAGGGGCACTATGGCTACACCTTC.

This chain uses TRBV28 with TRBJ1-2; D is uncertain. This CDR3 is built from 13 residues. Germline V gene lookup returns CDR1 MDHEN and CDR2 SYDVKM. V was shortened by 4 bases and J by 3 bases, with 9 bases between the two germline ends. In DNA, the CDR3 is TGTGCCAGCAGTTGGACTGGGCACTATGGCTACACCTTC. Its translation is CASSWTGHYGYTF.